Below are 31 T cell receptor beta chains sequenced from a single sample in a study of cytomegalovirus exposure and HLA in healthy donors. PCR involved 60 Vbeta and 13 Jbeta primers. The data were produced by immunoSEQ multiplex PCR, yet TCRdb's version contains in-frame clones alone and is incomplete. The table includes 140,000 or so clones, approximately 81% detected once. The specimen sequenced was PBMCs. The receptors stem from a woman in her 40s in good health and CMV-seropositive.

This clone has just a few counts. The chain is built from TRBV27 and TRBJ1-1; D unresolved. The CDR3 covers 13 residues. Germline lookup yields CDR1 MNHEY and CDR2 SMNVEV (reference sequence). The V and J ends lost 2 bases and 4 bases respectively, with 8 bases between them. CDR3 loop: CASSLGRSTEAFF. In nucleotides, the CDR3 is TGTGCCAGCAGTTTAGGGAGGAGCACTGAAGCTTTCTTT.

The chain uses TRBV7-2 and TRBJ2-5, with 8 bases matching TRBD2. Germline CDR1 reads SGHTA; CDR2 reads FQGNSA. V lost 3 bases, J lost 7 bases, and 7 bases stayed unmatched. The CDR3 contains 14 residues. CDR3 protein: CASSFTGGPRTQYF. The DNA of the CDR3 is TGTGCCAGCAGCTTCACGGGAGGGCCACGGACCCAGTACTTC.

V and J are TRBV7-8 and TRBJ2-7; possible D gene TRBD2, 6 bases. The V end was cut by 0 bases, the J end by 3 bases, with 12 bases between. This CDR3 spans 15 amino acids. The germline V gene encodes CDR1 SGHVS and CDR2 FQNEAQ. CDR3 amino acids: CASSLALSGNYEQYF. In nucleotides, the CDR3 is TGTGCCAGCAGCTTAGCGCTTAGCGGAAACTACGAGCAGTACTTC.

This chain uses TRBV30 with TRBJ2-3; 8 nucleotides match TRBD2. CDR3 size: 16 residues. CDR1 and CDR2 from the germline V gene are GTSNPN and SVGIG (reference sequence). V dropped 0 bases and J dropped 2; count of bases not matched to a gene: 7. The CDR3 coding sequence is TGTGCCTGGAGTGTTACAGCGGGGGTGTACACAGATACGCAGTATTTT. Amino acids: CAWSVTAGVYTDTQYF. The variable domain in full, completed from reference TRBV30 and TRBJ2-3, reads SQTIHQWPATLVQPVGSPLSLECTVEGTSNPNLYWYRQAAGRGLQLLFYSVGIGQISSEVPQNLSASRPQDRQFILSSKKLLLSDSGFYLCAWSVTAGVYTDTQYFGPGTRLTVL.

Details on this clone: One junction end does not reproduce the germline sequence, and a read error may be involved. The identical CDR3 is also encoded by other nucleotide sequences in the sample. The chain carries TRBV7-3 and TRBJ1-1, with D maybe TRBD1 (5 bases). Germline V gene lookup returns CDR1 SGHTA and CDR2 FQGTGA. The CDR3 loop spans 15 amino acids. CDR3 sequence: CASSPTGTPNTEAFF. The DNA of the CDR3 is TGTGCCAGCAGCCCCACCGGGACTCCTAACACAGAAGCTTTCTTT.

The rearrangement links TRBV7-9 to TRBJ1-4; possibly TRBD1 for D (5 bases). The CDR3 extends over 13 amino acids. Germline CDR1 reads SEHNR; CDR2 reads FQNEAQ (reference sequence). V was pared by 8 bases and J by 4 bases, with 11 bases between. For the CDR3, the DNA is TGTGCCAGCGGGGCCGGTAATAATGAAAAACTGTTTTTT. The encoded protein is CASGAGNNEKLFF.

The chain employs TRBV9 and TRBJ2-7, with TRBD1 as a possible D gene (5 bases). V lost 0 bases to trimming and J lost 2 bases, with 9 bases between them. The germline V gene has CDR1 SGDLS and CDR2 YYNGEE. The CDR3 covers 14 residues. This CDR3 is CASSVAADTYEQYF. CDR3 bases: TGTGCCAGCAGCGTAGCGGCGGACACCTACGAGCAGTACTTC.

The chain couples TRBV5-6 to TRBJ1-2, with 7 bases aligning to TRBD1. Trimming cost V 5 bases and J 4 bases; bases outside gene matches: 11. Germline-derived CDR1 and CDR2 are SGHDT and YYEEEE. The CDR3 is 15 residues long. CDR3: CASSLSIGGIYGYTF. The CDR3 DNA reads TGTGCCAGCAGTCTTTCTATAGGGGGCATCTATGGCTACACCTTC.

The V and J genes are TRBV5-1 and TRBJ2-1, with D tentatively TRBD1 (6 bases). This CDR3 has 16 amino acids. V shed 0 bases and J shed 1 base, with 11 bases lying between them. Germline V lookup: CDR1 SGHRS, CDR2 YFSETQ. The DNA of the CDR3 is TGCGCCAGCAGCTTGGGGGGGCCGTTGTCCTACAATGAGCAGTTCTTC. As protein: CASSLGGPLSYNEQFF.

This clone was recorded a few times. The chain joins TRBV19 to TRBJ2-7; 9 nucleotides align to TRBD1. Germline loops: CDR1 LNHDA, CDR2 SQIVND (reference sequence). J gave up 5 bases and V 8 bases, and 4 bases lay outside the gene matches. This CDR3 has 12 residues. The CDR3 DNA is TGTGCCAGTGGACAGGGGTTCCACGAGCAGTACTTC. This gives the protein CASGQGFHEQYF.

The chain carries TRBV19 and TRBJ2-2, with TRBD2 matching over 11 bases. Germline V gene data show CDR1 as LNHDA and CDR2 as SQIVND (reference sequence). V dropped 3 bases and J dropped 5; count of bases not matched to a gene: 2. CDR3 length: 15 amino acids. The CDR3 DNA reads as TGTGCCAGTAGTATCAGGACTAGCGGGACCGGGGAGCTGTTTTTT. As protein: CASSIRTSGTGELFF.

CDR3 sequence (DNA): TGTGCCAGCAGCGAGGGACAGGGGAGGACCGGGGAGCTGTTTTTT. Translated, it gives CASSEGQGRTGELFF. The genes are TRBV9 and TRBJ2-2; the match to TRBD1 covers 10 bases. Germline V gene lookup returns CDR1 SGDLS and CDR2 YYNGEE. The V gene end was trimmed by 3 bases and the J gene end by 5 bases; junction bases not matched to a gene: 4. This CDR3 is 15 amino acids long.

Only a few counts were recorded for this clone. The genes are TRBV7-2 and TRBJ1-4, with D hard to call. V lost 3 bases, J lost 2 bases, and 4 bases lay in between. The CDR3 contains 13 residues. Germline V lookup: CDR1 SGHTA, CDR2 FQGNSA. CDR3 sequence reads: CASSFGTNEKLFF. As DNA, the CDR3 is TGTGCCAGCAGCTTCGGGACTAATGAAAAACTGTTTTTT.

The chain carries TRBV30 and TRBJ2-7; 7 bases fit TRBD1. Germline V gene data show CDR1 as GTSNPN and CDR2 as SVGIG (reference sequence). The CDR3 is made up of 14 amino acids. J gave up 0 bases and V 3 bases, and 5 bases lay outside the gene matches. The CDR3 DNA reads TGTGCCTGGAGCCAAACAGGGGCCTCCTACGAGCAGTACTTC. Its protein product is CAWSQTGASYEQYF. Filled out from reference TRBV30 and TRBJ2-7, the complete variable domain reads SQTIHQWPATLVQPVGSPLSLECTVEGTSNPNLYWYRQAAGRGLQLLFYSVGIGQISSEVPQNLSASRPQDRQFILSSKKLLLSDSGFYLCAWSQTGASYEQYFGPGTRLTVT.

This chain uses TRBV4-1 with TRBJ2-1; 9 bases are a match to TRBD2. This CDR3 contains 15 residues. The V and J ends lost 4 bases and 7 bases, in that order; junction bases with no gene match: 8. Germline assignment: CDR1 MGHRA and CDR2 YSYEKL. The CDR3 DNA sequence: TGCGCCAGCAGCCCTAGGGCTAGCGGGGTTAATGAGCAGTTCTTC. It is translated as CASSPRASGVNEQFF.

V and J are TRBV18 and TRBJ1-3; 8 nucleotides agree with TRBD1. This CDR3 contains 16 residues. CDR1 is KGHSH and CDR2 is LQKENI in the germline V gene. V trimming: 2 bases; J trimming: 2 bases; junction bases outside the gene matches: 5. DNA of the CDR3: TGTGCCAGCTCACCATACGACAGGGGTACTGGAAACACCATATATTTT. Translation gives CASSPYDRGTGNTIYF. The full variable domain, rest sourced from reference TRBV18 and TRBJ1-3, is NAGVMQNPRHLVRRRGQEARLRCSPMKGHSHVYWYRQLPEEGLKFMVYLQKENIIDESGMPKERFSAEFPKEGPSILRIQQVVRGDSAAYFCASSPYDRGTGNTIYFGEGSWLTVV.

The gene calls are TRBV4-2 and TRBJ2-3, with 14 bases identical to TRBD2. This CDR3 comprises 15 residues. Trimming at V came to 3 bases and at J to 7 bases, leaving 3 bases not matched to a gene. Germline V gene data show CDR1 as LGHNA and CDR2 as YNFKEQ. CDR3 DNA: TGTGCCAGCAGCCAGACTAGCGGGGGGGGGAATACGCAGTATTTT. Its translation is CASSQTSGGGNTQYF.

This clone was detected only once. The DNA of the CDR3 is TGTGCCAGCACCTCGAACACTGAAGCTTTCTTT. Translated, it gives CASTSNTEAFF. This rearrangement joins TRBV28 to TRBJ1-1; D is unclear. Germline CDR1 reads MDHEN; CDR2 reads SYDVKM. The CDR3 has 11 amino acids. V was shortened by 7 bases and J by 1 base, with 4 bases between the two germline ends.

In this sample, this clone turned up once. The chain has TRBV5-5 and TRBJ1-6; D remains ambiguous. This CDR3 is 16 amino acids long. Trimming pared 5 bases from V and 10 bases from J, leaving 22 bases between. Germline V gene sequence: CDR1 SGHKS, CDR2 YYEKEE (reference sequence). CDR3 nucleotides: TGTGCCAGCAGGCAGGACCCGTCGGTGCGAGGGTCACCCCTCCACTTT. Protein product: CASRQDPSVRGSPLHF.

The chain is built from TRBV7-3 and TRBJ1-1; unclear D gene. Trimming stripped 5 bases from V and 5 bases from J, with 15 bases between. CDR3 length equals 14 residues. Germline values: CDR1 SGHTA, CDR2 FQGTGA. The CDR3 reads CASSPGLGGTEAFF. CDR3 DNA: TGTGCCAGCAGCCCAGGACTGGGCGGTACTGAAGCTTTCTTT.

The chain has TRBV9 and TRBJ2-2; 8 bases line up with TRBD2. Germline V gene sequence: CDR1 SGDLS, CDR2 YYNGEE. Germline trimming cut 4 bases from V and 6 bases from J; bases unmatched to any gene: 17. The CDR3 is 18 residues long. The CDR3 here is CASSRPGVGLGSPGELFF. The CDR3 DNA is TGTGCCAGCAGCCGGCCCGGAGTGGGACTAGGAAGCCCCGGGGAGCTGTTTTTT.

The J gene is TRBJ2-2, the V gene TRBV5-1; D is undetermined. Germline V gene lookup returns CDR1 SGHRS and CDR2 YFSETQ. The V and J ends lost 6 bases and 2 bases respectively, with 8 bases between them. The CDR3 loop spans 13 amino acids. The DNA for the CDR3 is TGCGCCAGCAACTTCGGTAACACCGGGGAGCTGTTTTTT. Translation: CASNFGNTGELFF.

This clone was counted a single time. The chain employs TRBV11-3 and TRBJ2-2; 7 nucleotides line up with TRBD1. After removal of 5 bases from V and 6 bases from J, the junction contained 9 bases not matched to a gene. This CDR3 has 15 residues. The germline gives CDR1 SGHNT, CDR2 YENEEA. The CDR3 sequence: CASSLGQVAAGELFF. Here the CDR3 DNA reads TGTGCCAGCAGCCTCGGACAGGTCGCCGCCGGGGAGCTGTTTTTT.

The rearrangement uses TRBV28 and TRBJ2-1, with D possibly TRBD2 on 6 matching bases. The V gene's germline CDR1 is MDHEN and CDR2 SYDVKM. The germline V and J ends were trimmed by 4 bases and 0 bases, with 16 bases remaining between them. The CDR3 is 17 residues long. DNA of the CDR3: TGTGCCAGCAGTTCGGAGGTTCAGGACTACTCCTACAATGAGCAGTTCTTC. Residues: CASSSEVQDYSYNEQFF.

The rearrangement uses TRBV19 and TRBJ2-1; 9 nucleotides line up with TRBD1. Germline-derived CDR1 and CDR2 are LNHDA and SQIVND (reference sequence). The CDR3 covers 14 residues. Germline trimming cut 6 bases from V and 4 bases from J; bases unmatched to any gene: 4. The CDR3 sequence is CASRMGTGYNEQFF. For the CDR3, the DNA is TGTGCCAGTAGGATGGGGACAGGGTACAATGAGCAGTTCTTC.

Comments on this clone: At one of its ends the junction is not consistent with the germline gene, which may arise from a read error. The CDR3 is CSSSFDRRGYEQYF. The DNA of the CDR3 is TGTTCCAGCAGCTTCGACCGAAGGGGCTACGAGCAGTACTTC. The rearrangement uses TRBV7-9 and TRBJ2-7; D might be TRBD1 (5 bases). The CDR3 covers 14 residues. Germline V lookup: CDR1 SEHNR, CDR2 FQNEAQ (reference sequence).

V and J are TRBV2 and TRBJ1-3, with D perhaps TRBD1 (5 bases). Trimming left V 8 bases short and J 0 bases short, with 11 bases between. This CDR3 spans 14 amino acids. Per germline, CDR1 SNHLY and CDR2 FYNNEI. In nucleotides, the CDR3 is TGTGCCAGCGGCCCAGGGATCTCTGGAAACACCATATATTTT. Amino acid sequence: CASGPGISGNTIYF. The entire variable domain, with the rest obtained from reference TRBV2 and TRBJ1-3, is as follows: EPEVTQTPSHQVTQMGQEVILRCVPISNHLYFYWYRQILGQKVEFLVSFYNNEISEKSEIFDDQFSVERPDGSNFTLKIRSTKLEDSAMYFCASGPGISGNTIYFGEGSWLTVV.

The rearrangement joins TRBV6-5 to TRBJ2-3, with 7 positions matching TRBD2. Trimming removed 1 base from V and 3 bases from J; junction bases left unmatched: 7. CDR3 size: 16 residues. Germline CDR1 and CDR2: MNHEY and SVGAGI. As DNA, the CDR3 is TGTGCCAGCAGTTACTTCGCAGCGGGACGGACAGATACGCAGTATTTT. Protein: CASSYFAAGRTDTQYF.

This clone has just one count. The J gene is TRBJ2-7, the V gene TRBV28, with TRBD2 matching 9 bases. J gave up 7 bases and V 6 bases, and 7 bases lay outside the gene matches. Germline V gene lookup returns CDR1 MDHEN and CDR2 SYDVKM. CDR3 size: 13 residues. CDR3 in DNA: TGTGCCAGCAGGGGACTAGCTTCAAGGGAGCAGTACTTC. Translated: CASRGLASREQYF.

The V gene is TRBV19, the J gene TRBJ2-5; a weak D match, TRBD1 (5 bases). The CDR3 has 13 amino acids. Germline assignment: CDR1 LNHDA and CDR2 SQIVND (reference sequence). V shed 3 bases and J shed 4 bases, with 9 bases lying between them. This chain's CDR3 is CASSIFQGETQYF. The CDR3 DNA reads TGTGCCAGTAGTATTTTTCAGGGAGAGACCCAGTACTTC.

The J gene is TRBJ2-1, the V gene TRBV7-9, with TRBD1 identical over 7 bases. The V gene's germline CDR1 is SEHNR and CDR2 FQNEAQ (reference sequence). The CDR3 runs to 13 residues. The V segment lost 1 base and the J segment 10 bases; nucleotides outside the gene matches: 4. The CDR3 loop reads CASSLVGGKEQFF. CDR3 nucleotide sequence: TGTGCCAGCAGCTTAGTAGGGGGCAAGGAGCAGTTCTTC.